This is a list of T cell receptor beta chains from one sample in a study of patients and donors after allogeneic stem cell transplantation. TCRdb reprocessed the RT-PCR reads with MiXCR, giving one entry per CDR3 protein. The sample has 900,000 to 1,000,000 distinct CDR3 sequences, roughly 17% seen once; the top ten hold under 6.5%. Sample: blood, either unsorted or a sorted T cell fraction (not recorded which). These receptors came from a human donor who was either an allogeneic HSCT recipient or a stem cell or donor lymphocyte infusion donor (not recorded which). It is not recorded whose cells these are; they may come from a transplant donor. Both conserved end residues are part of each CDR3. The D gene is left open where the match is weak. Only part of the rows carry a size: once, few, many, or a class if the clone is expanded.

TRBV6-2/TRBV6-3	TRBJ2-7	.	few	TGTGCCAGCAGACTACTCCAGACAGGCGAGCAGTACTTC	CASRLLQTGEQYF
TRBV12-3/TRBV12-4	TRBJ1-2	.	few	TGTGCCAGCAGTTTTCTGTCCGGCCAGGCCTATGGCTACACCTTC	CASSFLSGQAYGYTF
TRBV10-2	TRBJ1-5	.	.	TGCGCCAGCAGTGTTCGGGGGCATCAGCCCCAGCATTTT	CASSVRGHQPQHF
TRBV7-2	TRBJ1-5	.	.	TGTGCCAGCAGCCGATGGGCAGGGAGTAGCAATCAGCCCCAGCATTTT	CASSRWAGSSNQPQHF
TRBV5-1	TRBJ2-1	TRBD2	many	TGCGCCAGCAGCTTGGAACTAGCGGGGGGGTCCTACAATGAGCAGTTCTTC	CASSLELAGGSYNEQFF
TRBV29-1	TRBJ2-7	.	few	TGCAGCGTTGAAGCGGGGAACGAGCAGTACTTC	CSVEAGNEQYF
TRBV6-5	TRBJ2-5	.	few	TGTGCCAGCAGTTACGGGCAACTGGGGGGAGAGACCCAGTACTTC	CASSYGQLGGETQYF
TRBV29-1	TRBJ2-7	TRBD1	.	TGCAGCGTTGTTCGGGGGAGGACAGGGAAAGAGGAGCAGTACTTC	CSVVRGRTGKEEQYF
TRBV20-1	TRBJ2-5	TRBD2	.	TGCAGTGCAAGGACTAGCGGGGGGGCCAAAGAGACCCAGTACTTC	CSARTSGGAKETQYF
TRBV2	TRBJ1-6	.	.	TGTGCCAGCAGGATGGGCCCCGTAAATTCACCCCTCCACTTT	CASRMGPVNSPLHF
TRBV5-6	TRBJ2-1	TRBD2	.	TGTGCCAGCAGCTTGCCGACTAGCGGGAGGGCCCGTCTTGTCGATGAGCAGTTCTTC	CASSLPTSGRARLVDEQFF
TRBV5-1	TRBJ2-2	.	few	TGCGCCAGCAGCTTGAAGCGGCGCGACACCGGGGAGCTGTTTTTT	CASSLKRRDTGELFF
TRBV20-1	TRBJ2-7	TRBD2	few	TGCAGTGTTCCTAGCGGAGACTCCTACGAGCAGTACTTC	CSVPSGDSYEQYF
TRBV28	TRBJ2-5	TRBD1	few	TGTGCCAGCAGCCCTCCTGGACAGGGGAGAACCCAGTACTTC	CASSPPGQGRTQYF
TRBV10-2	TRBJ2-1	TRBD1	.	TGCGCCAGCAGAGACGGACAGGTTGGGGGCAATGAGCAGTTCTTC	CASRDGQVGGNEQFF
TRBV4-3	TRBJ2-1	.	few	TGCGCCAGCAGCCCGCAAATAGGGATTGGGGAGCAGTTCTTC	CASSPQIGIGEQFF
TRBV5-4	TRBJ2-1	.	.	TGTGCCAGCAGCTCGTTTACAGGAGACAATGAGCAGTTCTTC	CASSSFTGDNEQFF
TRBV6-1	TRBJ2-1	.	.	TGTGCCAGCAGCCCCAGGGGGGCCACGTCCGATGAGCAGTTCTTC	CASSPRGATSDEQFF
TRBV15	TRBJ2-7	TRBD1	.	TGTGCCACCAGCAGGGGGGACAGACCTTACGAGCAGTACTTC	CATSRGDRPYEQYF
TRBV30	TRBJ2-3	.	.	TGTGCCTGGAGTGATCTGACCGATACGCAGTATTTT	CAWSDLTDTQYF
TRBV27	TRBJ2-1	TRBD1	.	TGTGCCAGCAGTTTATTTGGACTAGGACAGGGGGCATCTGATGAGCAGTTCTTC	CASSLFGLGQGASDEQFF
TRBV7-9	TRBJ2-6	.	few	TGTGCCAGCAGCTCCGACAGGCCCTCTGGGGCCAACGTCCTGACTTTC	CASSSDRPSGANVLTF
TRBV12-3/TRBV12-4	TRBJ1-1	.	few	TGTGCCAGCAGTACCAGTTCTGACTCTGAAGCTTTCTTT	CASSTSSDSEAFF
TRBV3-1	TRBJ2-1	TRBD2	few	TGTGCCAGCAGCCTTAGGACCAGCGGGGGGGCGAATGAGCAGTTCTTC	CASSLRTSGGANEQFF